This T cell receptor beta chain comes out of a study of T-cell memory formation after mild COVID-19. Study as a whole: Clusters of TCRs were largely donor specific. Findings of the study overall: The CD4+ clones that contracted clustered mainly within CM and EM, and the CD8+ clones concentrated in EMRA.

Per germline, CDR1 MNHEY and CDR2 SVGAGI. With 6 bases removed from V and 9 bases from J, the gap between germline ends came to 14 bases. This CDR3 is 13 amino acids long. This clonotype was seen a handful of times. Its specificity is unknown. A single record per CDR3 protein comes from TCRdb applying MiXCR to the 5' RACE reads. The sample has about 58,000 distinct CDR3 sequences, approximately 30% seen once. This sequence joins TRBV6-5 and TRBJ2-2; D possibly corresponds to TRBD1 (5 bases). Sequencing used PBMCs or a T cell subset sorted from them (not recorded which). The receptor was isolated from a young man who had mild COVID-19 (a few samples of this study predate the infection). Cell type and time point are not known. CDR3 DNA: TGTGCCAGCAGAGGAGTAAGGGGTTGGGAGCTGTTTTTT. Translating it yields CASRGVRGWELFF.